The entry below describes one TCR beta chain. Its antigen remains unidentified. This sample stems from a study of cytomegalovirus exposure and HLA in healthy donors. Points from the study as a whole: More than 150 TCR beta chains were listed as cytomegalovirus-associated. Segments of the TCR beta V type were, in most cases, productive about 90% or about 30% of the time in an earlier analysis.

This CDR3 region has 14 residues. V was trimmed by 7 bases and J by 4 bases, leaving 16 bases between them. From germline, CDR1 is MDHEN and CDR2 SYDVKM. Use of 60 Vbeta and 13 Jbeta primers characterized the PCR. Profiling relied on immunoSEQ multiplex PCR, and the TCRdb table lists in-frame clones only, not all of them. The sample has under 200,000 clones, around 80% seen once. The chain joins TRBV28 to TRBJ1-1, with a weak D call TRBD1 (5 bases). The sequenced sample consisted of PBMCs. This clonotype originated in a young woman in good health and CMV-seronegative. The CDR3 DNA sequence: TGTGCCAGCACAACCGGAGGGACCGGCACTGAAGCTTTCTTT. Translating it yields CASTTGGTGTEAFF.